These 9 T cell receptor beta chains originate from one sample sequenced in a study of response to subunit inactivated influenza vaccine. Using its own MiXCR run on the RT-PCR reads, TCRdb lists one record per CDR3 protein. The sample records about 700,000 distinct CDR3 sequences, around 13% being singletons. The sequenced sample was PBMCs from blood, obtained roughly 2 weeks before vaccination. All receptors derive from a man aged 50-60 years who received an inactivated influenza vaccine.

The sample holds many counts of this clonotype. This sequence joins TRBV4-3 and TRBJ1-1; no definite D call. CDR3 length: 13 amino acids. V shed 0 bases and J shed 5 bases, with 7 bases lying between them. The germline V gene has CDR1 LGHNA and CDR2 YSLEER. Written as DNA, the CDR3 is TGCGCCAGCAGCCAAGATCTCAGAACTGAAGCTTTCTTT. Protein sequence: CASSQDLRTEAFF.

In this sample, this clonotype turned up once. This rearrangement joins TRBV4-1 to TRBJ1-3; D is unresolved. The CDR3 is 13 residues long. The V end was cut by 10 bases, the J end by 4 bases, with 14 bases between. Germline CDR1 reads MGHRA; CDR2 reads YSYEKL. The CDR3 DNA sequence: TGCGCCATCCAAGAGTACAGAGGAAACACCATATATTTT. Translation gives CAIQEYRGNTIYF.

Here the CDR3 DNA reads TGCAGCGTTGCCGACAGATACTCCTACGAGCAGTACTTC. It specifies CSVADRYSYEQYF. The chain couples TRBV29-1 to TRBJ2-7; maybe TRBD1 (5 bases). Germline assignment: CDR1 SQVTM and CDR2 ANQGSEA. This CDR3 has 13 residues. Trimming shortened V by 4 bases and J by 0 bases, and 10 bases separated the two germline ends.

This clonotype was counted at least ten times. The rearrangement joins TRBV12-3 or TRBV12-4 to TRBJ1-6; possible D gene TRBD1, 6 bases. V dropped 1 base and J dropped 13 bases, with 11 bases sitting between them. This CDR3 contains 13 residues. CDR3 DNA: TGTGCCAGCAGTTTAGGGGGGCTAGCGCCCCTCCACTTT. Its protein product is CASSLGGLAPLHF.

The table lists this clonotype with a few counts. CDR3 bases: TGTGCCAGCTCAGCTAAAACCGGGACAGGACAAGAGCAGTACTTC. Amino acid sequence: CASSAKTGTGQEQYF. This rearrangement joins TRBV18 to TRBJ2-7, with 8 bases aligning to TRBD1. The CDR3 consists of 15 residues. Germline trimming cut 5 bases from V and 7 bases from J; bases unmatched to any gene: 13. The germline gives CDR1 KGHSH, CDR2 LQKENI. Variable domain in full (rest from reference TRBV18 and TRBJ2-7): NAGVMQNPRHLVRRRGQEARLRCSPMKGHSHVYWYRQLPEEGLKFMVYLQKENIIDESGMPKERFSAEFPKEGPSILRIQQVVRGDSAAYFCASSAKTGTGQEQYFGPGTRLTVT.

This chain joins TRBV18 and TRBJ2-7, with D perhaps given as TRBD1 or TRBD2 (5 bases each). The CDR3 extends over 14 amino acids. V was cut by 4 bases and J by 4 bases, with 14 bases left in between. Per germline, CDR1 KGHSH and CDR2 LQKENI. The CDR3 protein is CASSQSQGEYEQYF. The CDR3 DNA follows: TGTGCCAGCTCACAGTCCCAGGGAGAGTACGAGCAGTACTTC.

This chain uses TRBV12-3 or TRBV12-4 with TRBJ2-2; possibly TRBD1 for D (5 bases). The CDR3 has 15 amino acids. Trimming cost V 2 bases and J 2 bases, with 9 bases left between them. Written as DNA, the CDR3 is TGTGCCAGCAGTTTACGCAGGGAAAACACCGGGGAGCTGTTTTTT. Translating it yields CASSLRRENTGELFF.

The chain joins TRBV30 to TRBJ2-1, with D perhaps matching TRBD2 (6 bases). The germline V and J ends were trimmed by 0 bases and 2 bases, with 11 bases remaining between them. This CDR3 has 15 residues. The germline V gene has CDR1 GTSNPN and CDR2 SVGIG (reference sequence). The CDR3 DNA is TGTGCCTGGAGTGTACCTCTAGCGCCCTACAATGAGCAGTTCTTC. It specifies CAWSVPLAPYNEQFF.

The chain combines TRBV28 with TRBJ2-3; 8 positions match TRBD2. Germline lookup yields CDR1 MDHEN and CDR2 SYDVKM. CDR3 length equals 16 residues. J was trimmed by 2 bases and V by 3 bases; bases with no gene match: 7. CDR3 loop: CASSFPAGDLTDTQYF. The DNA of the CDR3 is TGTGCCAGCAGTTTCCCAGCGGGGGACCTCACAGATACGCAGTATTTT.